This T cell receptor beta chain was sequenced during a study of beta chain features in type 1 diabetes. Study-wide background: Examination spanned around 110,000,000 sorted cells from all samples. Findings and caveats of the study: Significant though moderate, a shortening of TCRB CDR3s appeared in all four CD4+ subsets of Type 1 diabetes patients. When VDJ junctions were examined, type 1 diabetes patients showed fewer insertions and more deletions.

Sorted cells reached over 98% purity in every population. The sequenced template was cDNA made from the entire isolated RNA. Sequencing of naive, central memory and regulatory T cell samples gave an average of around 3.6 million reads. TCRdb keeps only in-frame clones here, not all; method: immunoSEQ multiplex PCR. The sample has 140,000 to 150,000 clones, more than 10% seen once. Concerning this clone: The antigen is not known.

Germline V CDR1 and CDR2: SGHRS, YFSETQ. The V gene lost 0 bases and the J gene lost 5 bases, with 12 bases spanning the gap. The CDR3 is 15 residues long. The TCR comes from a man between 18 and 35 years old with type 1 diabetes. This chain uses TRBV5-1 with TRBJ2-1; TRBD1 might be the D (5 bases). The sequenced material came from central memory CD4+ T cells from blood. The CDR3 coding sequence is TGCGCCAGCAGCTTGGATGGGGCCACGCACAATGAGCAGTTCTTC. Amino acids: CASSLDGATHNEQFF.